Detailed here is one TCR beta chain. Its antigen is currently unknown. These data belong to a study of T cell responses to AZD1222 COVID-19 vaccine. For the study at large: Analyses pooled second doses at about 4 or about 12 weeks.

CDR1 is SGHDT, CDR2 YYEEEE, per germline. The CDR3 is made up of 16 amino acids. Trimming shortened V by 4 bases and J by 5 bases, and 19 bases separated the two germline ends. The protocol was immunoSEQ multiplex PCR, while the TCRdb copy is restricted to in-frame clones and leaves out a portion. The table has approximately 120,000 clones, about 87% seen once. The study's findings and limits: Seropositivity was recorded at baseline in only a handful of AZD1222 recipients. Clonal diversity was possibly underestimated; the donors were predominantly white British and more often female. Unmutated variant regions reportedly attract nearly half of all spike-specific TCRs.

This sequence originates from an adult in good health. The chain is built from TRBV5-6 and TRBJ2-1; possibly TRBD1 for D (7 bases). This specimen consisted of peripheral blood, obtained on day 0 of AZD1222 vaccination. DNA for the CDR3: TGTGCCAGCAGCGCGGGGACAGCCCGGGTTAACAATGAGCAGTTCTTC. This encodes CASSAGTARVNNEQFF. The full variable domain, completed using reference TRBV5-6 and TRBJ2-1, is DAGVTQSPTHLIKTRGQQVTLRCSPKSGHDTVSWYQQALGQGPQFIFQYYEEEERQRGNFPDRFSGHQFPNYSSELNVNALLLGDSALYLCASSAGTARVNNEQFFGPGTRLTVL.